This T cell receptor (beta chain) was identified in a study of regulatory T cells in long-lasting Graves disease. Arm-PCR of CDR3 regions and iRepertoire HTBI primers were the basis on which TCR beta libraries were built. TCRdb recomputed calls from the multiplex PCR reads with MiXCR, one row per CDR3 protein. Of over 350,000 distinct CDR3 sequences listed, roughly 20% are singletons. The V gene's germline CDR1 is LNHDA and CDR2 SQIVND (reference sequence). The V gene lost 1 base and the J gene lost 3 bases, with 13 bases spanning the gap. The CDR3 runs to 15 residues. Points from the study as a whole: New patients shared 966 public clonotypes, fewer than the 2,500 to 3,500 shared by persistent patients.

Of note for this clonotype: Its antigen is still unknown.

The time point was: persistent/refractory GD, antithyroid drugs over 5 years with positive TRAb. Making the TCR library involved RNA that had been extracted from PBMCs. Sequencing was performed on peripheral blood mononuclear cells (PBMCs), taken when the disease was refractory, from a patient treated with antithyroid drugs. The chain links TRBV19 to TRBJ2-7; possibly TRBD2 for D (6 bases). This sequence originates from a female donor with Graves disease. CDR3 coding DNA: TGTGCCAGTAGTATAGGGGGCGGGGAAGACTACGAGCAGTACTTC. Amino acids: CASSIGGGEDYEQYF.